These T cell receptor beta chains were read from a single sample in a study of PD-1 blockade in classical Hodgkin lymphoma. Clones were sequenced by immunoSEQ multiplex PCR, and TCRdb holds only the in-frame ones, with some missing. The sample carries tens of thousands of clones, around four fifths recorded once. The specimen was peripheral blood mononuclear cells (PBMCs), collected before the fourth cycle of nivolumab. Source of these receptors: a human donor with classical Hodgkin lymphoma. CDR3s leave out the opening cysteine and the closing phenylalanine or tryptophan.

TRBJ2-2	TRBV11-2	ASSLANRGRTGELF
TRBJ1-5	TRBV6-6	ASSSGGNSNQPQH
TRBJ1-2	TRBV10-3	AISGEGARDGYT
TRBJ2-3	TRBV7-2	ASSLVPWGTDTQY
TRBJ2-3	TRBV11-3	ASSSKGLAGGGDTQY
TRBJ1-4	TRBV10-3	AIRDSGGTNEKLF
TRBJ2-7	TRBV19	ASSVERGGSYEQY
TRBJ2-7	TRBV15	ATSREGPYEQY
TRBJ2-2	TRBV9	ASSVVPEGGELF
TRBJ2-3	TRBV30	AWSLWTSGSSDTQY
TRBJ2-7	TRBV2	ASSEGGGISSYEQY
TRBJ1-3	TRBV19	ASSNAHSGNTIY
TRBJ1-5	TRBV4-2	ASSQELGQGNQPQH
TRBJ2-1	TRBV28	ASSPGLAGGREQF
TRBJ1-4	TRBV19	ASSMGLGAEEKLF
TRBJ1-5	TRBV6-4	ASSEGRGKLLAGQPQH
TRBJ2-7	TRBV30	AWSQGVPSEQY
TRBJ2-1	TRBV7-9	ASSFDRGGDEQF
TRBJ2-5	TRBV5-1	ASSSGETYLGTQETQY
TRBJ2-3	TRBV19	ASSRSADTQY
TRBJ2-3	TRBV7-3	ASSQNGPDTQY
TRBJ2-6	TRBV12-5	ASGLVQLETGEKRSGANVLT
TRBJ1-4	TRBV5-1	ASSLAELRGTSEKLF
TRBJ1-1	TRBV18	ASSIQAWMNTEAF
TRBJ2-2	TRBV4-1	ASSQGNTGGATGELF
TRBJ2-5	TRBV5-1	ASSLDPGGAGGETQY
TRBJ1-1	TRBV7-9	ASSFTGDYGREAF
TRBJ2-5	TRBV2	ASSTEETQY
TRBJ2-2	TRBV6-5	ASREGYTGELF
TRBJ2-7	TRBV9	ASSESSYEQY
TRBJ2-4	TRBV7-9	ASSSQGIQY
TRBJ2-2	TRBV5-1	ASKAGQYTGELF
TRBJ2-5	TRBV5-5	ASSFEGEETQY
TRBJ2-5	TRBV7-3	ASSPTLAGGIETQY
TRBJ1-6	TRBV18	ASSAGTGSSYNSPLH
TRBJ1-1	TRBV5-1	ASSLINRANTEAF